This entry is about one TCR beta chain. The antigen it recognizes is unknown. No much larger clone is present one base from it, and per-base qualities are unavailable. This entry is derived from a study of blood T cell repertoires in COVID-19 (dated by TCRdb to about 2020). Notes on the research overall: Samples covering the acute and convalescent phases of COVID-19 were provided by collaborators in the United States, Italy and Spain. The dataset comprised deeply sampled blood TCRbeta repertoires from subjects exposed to, actively infected with, or recovered from COVID-19. HLA class I and class II types, where available, came from metadata supplied by the sample provider rather than from assay-based typing. Samples came from the ongoing ImmuneRACE study (first 160 participants) plus 1,254 subjects from 6 global collaborators. The material from the prospective study consisted of cDNA or gDNA derived from T cells, B-cell-depleted T cells, or PBMCs. Nearly every sample came with metadata listing a de-identified subject ID, COVID-19 status, age in years and sex. The repertoires were made available in a free public database intended to serve as a resource for research on the immune response to SARS-CoV-2.

TCRbeta CDR3 regions were amplified from genomic DNA by means of the immunoSEQ Assay, a bias-controlled multiplex PCR. Under the source paper's analysis protocol: The number of nucleated cells in each sample was estimated by amplification of reference gene primers within the assay. To quantify the absolute abundance of each unique TCRbeta CDR3 rearrangement, sequence reads were collapsed and filtered. For each sample, productive Simpson clonality was calculated as the square root of Simpson's diversity index across productive rearrangements. TCRdb holds this immuneACCESS table with in-frame rearrangements only. Some clones are missing; in checked studies, unresolved V genes explain under half, and the rest has no known cause. V and J calls and clone size follow that table, whereas D and trimming were derived from the DNA. This sample lists about 330,000 clones; 70% to 90% were detected once. Clones ranked in the top ten supply approximately 6% of the sample.

Findings and caveats that apply to the study as a whole: How much clinical and demographic metadata was included differed by source and by participant, and the metadata was provided uncurated.

Enrolling through a virtual design, the prospective study's participants ranged in age from roughly 18 to 100 years and lived across roughly 24 United States geographic areas. In the prospective study, cohorts were assigned on the basis of participant-reported clinical history obtained from a screening survey and a study questionnaire. Recovered participants in ImmuneRACE Cohort 3 were defined as having two consecutive negative NP/OP PCR tests, clearance from a healthcare professional, or resolution of symptoms. In the prospective study, whole blood, serum and a nasopharyngeal or oropharyngeal swab were collected from each participant by mobile phlebotomists. Over a roughly 2-month period, participants in the prospective study had the option of providing additional blood draws and questionnaires. Prospective study blood samples were shipped either frozen or at room temperature before DNA extraction.

The CDR3 contains 12 residues, cysteine and phenylalanine counted. Only the CDR3 DNA is retained, 36 bases long and in frame from the first base. V lost 8 bases and J lost 3 bases, and the count of bases not matched to a germline gene is 1. The germline V gene yields SGHTA for CDR1 and FQGNSA for CDR2. The chain was built from TRBV7-2 and TRBJ1-5, with 7 middle bases fitting TRBD1. The clonotype originates from a woman under 40 who had recovered from COVID-19. The sequencing input was PBMCs or T cells enriched from blood (not recorded which). DNA sequence: TGTGCCAGCGGGACAGTCAATCAGCCCCAGCATTTT. Its protein product is CASGTVNQPQHF. When the CDR3 is completed using the reference TRBV7-2 and TRBJ1-5 genes on either side, the full variable domain is GAGVSQSPSNKVTEKGKDVELRCDPISGHTALYWYRQSLGQGLEFLIYFQGNSAPDKSGLPSDRFSAERTGGSVSTLTIQRTQQEDSAVYLCASGTVNQPQHFGDGTRLSIL.